This TCR beta chain was profiled in a study of OX40 agonist ivuxolimab in advanced cancers. Overall study context: Those enrolled were about 80% male, with a mean age of around 57 years and ages from 23 to 79. Treatment received earlier with anti-PD-1, anti-PD-L1 or anti-CTLA-4 agents was allowed, and approximately 40% had some. Three partial responders included one hepatocellular carcinoma patient and two cutaneous melanoma patients.

Repertoires were generated with immunoSEQ multiplex PCR, while TCRdb's copy carries only in-frame clones and drops some. The profile covers around 69,000 clones, with about 80% appearing a single time and approximately 0.75% taken by the ten largest. The V gene end was trimmed by 2 bases and the J gene end by 1 base; junction bases not matched to a gene: 11. CDR1 and CDR2 (germline): SGHNT, YYREEE (reference sequence). This CDR3 is 19 amino acids long. The chain employs TRBV5-4 and TRBJ2-3; 12 bases map to TRBD2. This receptor was identified in an adult with an advanced solid tumor such as melanoma, head and neck, liver or kidney cancer. The source material was CD4+ or CD8+ T cells sorted from blood, sampled in a trial of the OX40 agonist ivuxolimab. The CDR3 region has the DNA TGTGCCAGCAGCTTAGGGCGGGCTAGCGGGGGGGTAGGCACAGATACGCAGTATTTT. It yields the protein CASSLGRASGGVGTDTQYF.